These 12 T cell receptor beta chains share one sample of origin, sequenced in a study of radiotherapy plus CTLA-4 blockade in lung cancer. Using immunoSEQ multiplex PCR, the repertoire was profiled, and TCRdb retains in-frame clones only, with some absent. The sample shows some 70,000 clones, over 80% of them seen only once. The sequencing here drew on peripheral blood, taken from a patient treated with radiotherapy plus ipilimumab. The receptor set was obtained from a human donor with non-small cell lung cancer who had a partial response to radiotherapy plus ipilimumab.

This clone was seen only a few times. The chain joins TRBV6-6 to TRBJ2-1, with D tentatively TRBD2 (6 bases). V lost 6 bases, J lost 9 bases, and 12 bases lay in between. CDR1 is MNHNY, CDR2 SVGAGI, per germline (reference sequence). This CDR3 has 12 amino acids. CDR3 in DNA: TGTGCCAGCAGCCAACGGGGGATTGAGCAGTTCTTC. It is translated as CASSQRGIEQFF.

The rearrangement links TRBV9 to TRBJ2-1; 10 bases are a match to TRBD2. The V and J ends lost 0 bases and 8 bases, in that order; junction bases with no gene match: 14. This CDR3 spans 18 amino acids. Germline values: CDR1 SGDLS, CDR2 YYNGEE. The CDR3 reads CASSVEGGVAGGYDEQFF. The DNA for the CDR3 is TGTGCCAGCAGCGTAGAGGGCGGGGTAGCGGGAGGTTACGATGAGCAGTTCTTC.

This clone was recorded a few times. An end of the junction does not agree with germline; a read error may underlie this. The chain links TRBV18 to TRBJ2-7; 9 positions agree with TRBD2. Per germline, CDR1 KGHSH and CDR2 LQKENI. The CDR3 loop spans 14 amino acids. DNA of the CDR3: TGTGCCAGCTCGCCACTAGCGGGTACCTACGAGCAGTACTTC. It is translated as CASSPLAGTYEQYF.

The chain uses TRBV2 and TRBJ2-2; 11 bases line up with TRBD2. The J segment lost 1 base and the V segment lost 7 bases, leaving 2 bases of the junction unmatched. CDR3 size: 15 residues. In germline, CDR1 is SNHLY, CDR2 FYNNEI. CDR3 residues: CASTGTSGNTGELFF. CDR3 in DNA: TGTGCCAGCACCGGGACTAGCGGGAACACCGGGGAGCTGTTTTTT.

A few counts support this clone. V gene TRBV28 combines with J gene TRBJ1-2; a weak D match, TRBD1 (5 bases). This CDR3 is built from 14 residues. The V gene's germline CDR1 is MDHEN and CDR2 SYDVKM. The germline V and J ends were trimmed by 7 bases and 4 bases, with 16 bases remaining between them. The CDR3 DNA sequence: TGTGCCAGCACCTCCCCAGGGCCGCGCTATGGCTACACCTTC. As protein: CASTSPGPRYGYTF.

V and J are TRBV18 and TRBJ2-7; TRBD1 is a possible D gene (6 bases). The CDR3 is 13 residues long. V dropped 1 base and J dropped 4 bases, with 8 bases sitting between them. Looked up from germline, CDR1 is KGHSH and CDR2 is LQKENI. The CDR3 sequence is CASSPRQGYEQYF. As DNA, the CDR3 is TGTGCCAGCTCACCACGGCAGGGGTACGAGCAGTACTTC.

This chain uses TRBV12-5 with TRBJ1-2, with TRBD1 identical over 7 bases. The CDR3 spans 16 residues. The germline V gene has CDR1 LGHNT and CDR2 FRNRAP. The J segment lost 0 bases and the V segment lost 7 bases, leaving 11 bases of the junction unmatched. The CDR3 here is CASARDSAPTNYGYTF. Here the CDR3 DNA reads TGTGCTAGTGCCAGGGACAGTGCCCCGACTAACTATGGCTACACCTTC.

This chain joins TRBV13 and TRBJ2-7; 13 bases fit TRBD2. With V trimmed by 4 bases and J by 4 bases, 4 bases remained unmatched. Germline V gives CDR1 PRHDT, CDR2 FYEKMQ (reference sequence). This CDR3 is 15 amino acids long. CDR3 DNA sequence: TGTGCCAGCAGCTCCAGACTAGCGGGAGGTTACGAGCAGTACTTC. Amino acids: CASSSRLAGGYEQYF. Complete variable domain (other parts from reference TRBV13 and TRBJ2-7): AAGVIQSPRHLIKEKRETATLKCYPIPRHDTVYWYQQGPGQDPQFLISFYEKMQSDKGSIPDRFSAQQFSDYHSELNMSSLELGDSALYFCASSSRLAGGYEQYFGPGTRLTVT.

This chain joins TRBV7-9 and TRBJ2-7; 7 nucleotides match TRBD2. With 1 base clipped from V and 7 bases from J, the junction kept 4 bases outside the gene matches. CDR3 size: 13 residues. CDR1 is SEHNR and CDR2 is FQNEAQ in the germline V gene (reference sequence). Here the CDR3 DNA reads TGTGCCAGCAGCTTAGAGAGCGGGACGGAGCAGTACTTC. The encoded protein is CASSLESGTEQYF.

The chain joins TRBV14 to TRBJ2-2; D not certain. The CDR3 has 15 residues. Trimming removed 3 bases from V and 5 bases from J, with 13 bases in between. Germline CDR1 and CDR2: SGHDN and FVKESK. CDR3: CASSHGQSRTGELFF. For the CDR3, the DNA is TGTGCCAGCAGCCACGGTCAATCCCGGACCGGGGAGCTGTTTTTT.

This sequence joins TRBV20-1 and TRBJ2-1, with TRBD2 as a possible D gene (5 bases). Germline V lookup: CDR1 DFQATT, CDR2 SNEGSKA (reference sequence). Trimming removed 3 bases from V and 12 bases from J, with 12 bases in between. CDR3 length equals 11 residues. CDR3 DNA: TGCAGTGCTAGTTCCGCGGGCGGGCAGTTCTTC. It yields the protein CSASSAGGQFF.

The V call is TRBV30, the J call TRBJ2-7; a weak D match, TRBD1 (6 bases). The CDR3 contains 12 residues. The germline V gene encodes CDR1 GTSNPN and CDR2 SVGIG (reference sequence). Trimming cost V 5 bases and J 5 bases, with 13 bases left between them. The CDR3 nucleotides are TGTGCCTGGCGCAGGGGCAGGGACGAGCAGTACTTC. It encodes CAWRRGRDEQYF. Drawing the rest from reference TRBV30 and TRBJ2-7, the complete variable domain is SQTIHQWPATLVQPVGSPLSLECTVEGTSNPNLYWYRQAAGRGLQLLFYSVGIGQISSEVPQNLSASRPQDRQFILSSKKLLLSDSGFYLCAWRRGRDEQYFGPGTRLTVT.